The clone carrying this T cell receptor beta chain was observed at least ten times. Its target is not known. The source of the sample is a study of T cells in Graves' hyperthyroidism and ophthalmopathy. Notes on the study in general: Most thyroid clonotypes that were expanded above 0.001 also turned up in blood.

TCR beta CDR3 region amplification was performed from RNA transcripts. In the first-round RT-PCR of the TCR CDR3, the HTBI primer set was used. Each CDR3 protein is one row after TCRdb ran MiXCR on the multiplex PCR reads. The sample records under 400,000 distinct CDR3 sequences, around a sixth being singletons. The study left out patients who had uncontrolled infection, other autoimmune disease, pregnancy or lactation. It was approximately 9.4 ml of fresh peripheral blood that supplied the PBMCs. The ends lost 4 bases at V and 7 bases at J; junction bases unmatched: 6. The CDR3 contains 15 residues. Germline V CDR1 and CDR2: SGHVS, FQNEAQ.

The sequence was obtained from a woman aged 50 to 60 with Graves' hyperthyroidism. Specimen: blood. This chain links TRBV7-8 with TRBJ2-2; 10 bases map to TRBD2. CDR3 region: CASSSLAGVSGELFF. In DNA form, the CDR3 reads TGTGCCAGCAGCTCTCTAGCGGGGGTGAGCGGGGAGCTGTTTTTT.